This T cell receptor beta chain was sequenced in a study of blood T cell repertoires in COVID-19. This CDR3 region has 16 residues. The germline CDR1 and CDR2 sequences are LGHDT and YNNKEL (reference sequence). The V and J ends lost 6 bases and 2 bases, in that order; junction bases with no gene match: 8. The assay was immunoSEQ multiplex PCR, and TCRdb's table has in-frame clones only and misses some. The sample comprises roughly 78,000 clones, approximately 87% of which are singletons, and about 20% rests with the top ten. This clone was counted once. The receptor was derived from a woman of 80 years or more with acute or convalescent COVID-19. This sequence joins TRBV3-1 (or the pseudogene TRBV3-2) and TRBJ2-2; 8 positions agree with TRBD2. Input material: peripheral blood. The CDR3 protein is CASREAGVVNTGELFF. As DNA, the CDR3 is TGTGCCAGCAGGGAAGCGGGAGTAGTAAACACCGGGGAGCTGTTTTTT.